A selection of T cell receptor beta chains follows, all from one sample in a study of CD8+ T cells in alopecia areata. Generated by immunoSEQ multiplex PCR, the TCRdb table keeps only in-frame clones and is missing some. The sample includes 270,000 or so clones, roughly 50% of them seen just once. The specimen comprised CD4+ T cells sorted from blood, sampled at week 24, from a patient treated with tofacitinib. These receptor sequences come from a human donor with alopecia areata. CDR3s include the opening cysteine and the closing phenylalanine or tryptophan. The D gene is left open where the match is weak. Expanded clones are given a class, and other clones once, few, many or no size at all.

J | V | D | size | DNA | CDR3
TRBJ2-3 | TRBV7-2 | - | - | TGTGCCAGCAGCCCCTCTACGACGGGTGGCACAGATACGCAGTATTTT | CASSPSTTGGTDTQYF
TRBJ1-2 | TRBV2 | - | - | TGTGCCAGCAGTGAGGGGGCTGGGGGCTACACCTTC | CASSEGAGGYTF
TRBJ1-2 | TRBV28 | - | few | TGTGCCAGCAGTTTACGAATACGGGGTACTCTTGGCTATGGCTACACCTTC | CASSLRIRGTLGYGYTF
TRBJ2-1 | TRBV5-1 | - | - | TGCGCCAGCAGCTTGCAGGAGGCGTACAATGAGCAGTTCTTC | CASSLQEAYNEQFF
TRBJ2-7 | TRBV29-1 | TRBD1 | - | TGCAGCGTTGCACAGGGGGCGGGTGAGCAGTACTTC | CSVAQGAGEQYF
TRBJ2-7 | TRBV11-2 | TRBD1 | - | TGTGCCAGCAGCTTAGGGACAGGGCTGTCCTACGAGCAGTACTTC | CASSLGTGLSYEQYF
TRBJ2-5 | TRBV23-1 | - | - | TGCGCCAGCAGTCAATCGGGGGAGGGGGACCAAGAGACCCAGTACTTC | CASSQSGEGDQETQYF
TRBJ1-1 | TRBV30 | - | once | TGTGCCTGGAGTCGGTCAGGGATCGAAGCTTTCTTT | CAWSRSGIEAFF
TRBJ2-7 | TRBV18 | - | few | TGTGCCAGCTCCGCGGAACAGGCCAACACCTACGAGCAGTACTTC | CASSAEQANTYEQYF
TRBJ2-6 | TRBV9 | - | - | TGTGCCAGCAGCGTAGTCTTGGGGGCAAGTGGGGCCAACGTCCTGACTTTC | CASSVVLGASGANVLTF
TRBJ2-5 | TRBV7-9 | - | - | TGTGCCAGCAGCCTCAGCAGGGATCTCCAAGAGACCCAGTACTTC | CASSLSRDLQETQYF
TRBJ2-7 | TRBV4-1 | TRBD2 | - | TGCGCCAGCAGCCAACAAGGAGTCGGCGGACTAGCGTTCCCGAGCTCCTACGAGCAGTACTTC | CASSQQGVGGLAFPSSYEQYF
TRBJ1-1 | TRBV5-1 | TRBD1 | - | TGCGCCAGCAGCTTGGGACAGGGGGCCACTGAAGCTTTCTTT | CASSLGQGATEAFF
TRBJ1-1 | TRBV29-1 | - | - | TGCAGCGTTGTGGGGGAGGGATTGACTGAAGCTTTCTTT | CSVVGEGLTEAFF
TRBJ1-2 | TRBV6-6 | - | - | TGTGCCAGCAGGCCCGCGGGGACAAACCTCTATGGCTACACCTTC | CASRPAGTNLYGYTF
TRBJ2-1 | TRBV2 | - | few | TGTGCCAGCAGTGTATACGCCCGCGATGAGCAGTTCTTC | CASSVYARDEQFF
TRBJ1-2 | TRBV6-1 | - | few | TGTGCCAGCAGTGAAGCTAGGGGCGGCTACACCTTC | CASSEARGGYTF
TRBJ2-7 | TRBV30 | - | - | TGTGCCTGGAGTTTACACTGGGGGCCCTACGAGCAGTACTTC | CAWSLHWGPYEQYF
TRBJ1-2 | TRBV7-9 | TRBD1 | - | TGTGCCAGCAGCATCGGGACAGGGTATGGCTACACCTTC | CASSIGTGYGYTF
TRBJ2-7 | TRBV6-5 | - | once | TGTGCCTCAGGGACCCACGAGCAGTACTTC | CASGTHEQYF
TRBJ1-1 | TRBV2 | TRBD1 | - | TGTGCCAGCAGCCTTACCGGACAGGGTGGGTCTGAAGCTTTCTTT | CASSLTGQGGSEAFF
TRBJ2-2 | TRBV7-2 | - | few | TGTGCCAGCAGCCCCGCGGCGAACACCGGGGAGCTGTTTTTT | CASSPAANTGELFF
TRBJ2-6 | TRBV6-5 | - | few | TGTGCCAGCGGCAGGGTGCTCTCTGGGGCCAACGTCCTGACTTTC | CASGRVLSGANVLTF
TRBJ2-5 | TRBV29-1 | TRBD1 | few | TGCAGCGTTGGGACAGGGGCACAAGAGACCCAGTACTTC | CSVGTGAQETQYF
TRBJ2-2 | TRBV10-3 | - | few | TGTGCCATCAGCGCCGGGACGGCGCTAGACACCGGGGAGCTGTTTTTT | CAISAGTALDTGELFF